These T cell receptor beta chains were read from a single sample in a study of cytomegalovirus exposure and HLA in healthy donors. The protocol was immunoSEQ multiplex PCR, while the TCRdb copy is restricted to in-frame clones and leaves out a portion. This sample's table has more than 95,000 clones. Sequenced input: PBMCs. These TCRs come from a man aged 35-49 years in good health and CMV-seronegative. The CDR3 runs from the conserved cysteine through the conserved F or W. Fields, in order: J gene, V gene, D gene, CDR3 protein, CDR3 DNA. D genes are given only for firm matches.

TRBJ2-1,TRBV10-2,TRBD2,CASRRTSGRDNEQFF,TGCGCCAGCAGGAGGACTAGCGGGAGGGATAATGAGCAGTTCTTC
TRBJ1-1,TRBV4-3,-,CASSRALSGGTEAFF,TGCGCCAGCAGCCGGGCTTTATCGGGGGGCACTGAAGCTTTCTTT
TRBJ1-2,TRBV6-6,TRBD1,CASSQYRGYGYTF,TGTGCCAGCAGCCAATACAGGGGGTACGGCTACACCTTC
TRBJ2-3,TRBV7-6,-,CASSPTSRPDTQYF,TGTGCCAGCAGCCCTACTTCCCGCCCAGATACGCAGTATTTT
TRBJ2-3,TRBV7-2,-,CASSPEVADTQYF,TGTGCCAGCAGCCCAGAGGTCGCAGATACGCAGTATTTT
TRBJ2-7,TRBV6-5,TRBD2,CASSYSSGLTYEQYF,TGTGCCAGCAGTTACTCTAGCGGGCTCACCTACGAGCAGTACTTC
TRBJ1-6,TRBV27,-,CASSFQGRSSPLHF,TGTGCCAGCAGTTTCCAGGGTAGGAGTTCACCCCTCCACTTT
TRBJ2-7,TRBV6-1,TRBD2,CASSEEVVGASGIPLKQYF,TGTGCCAGCAGTGAAGAAGTAGTAGGAGCTAGCGGGATTCCTCTCAAGCAGTACTTC
TRBJ1-3,TRBV11-3,-,CASSPDMTAGNTIYF,TGTGCCAGCAGCCCGGACATGACCGCTGGAAACACCATATATTTT
TRBJ2-7,TRBV5-1,-,CASSRGSTYEQYF,TGCGCCAGCAGCAGGGGGTCTACCTACGAGCAGTACTTC
TRBJ1-1,TRBV6-5,-,CASSYSTGNTEAFF,TGTGCCAGCAGTTACTCGACAGGGAACACTGAAGCTTTCTTT
TRBJ2-7,TRBV5-1,TRBD2,CASSLGPTSGLSYEQYF,TGCGCCAGCAGCTTGGGTCCGACTAGCGGACTCTCCTACGAGCAGTACTTC
TRBJ2-1,TRBV11-2,TRBD2,CASSLLAGAPSYNEQFF,TGTGCCAGCAGCTTGCTAGCGGGCGCCCCCTCCTACAATGAGCAGTTCTTC
TRBJ2-7,TRBV11-2,-,CASSLSSGASTYEQYF,TGTGCCAGCAGCTTATCATCAGGGGCTAGTACCTACGAGCAGTACTTC
TRBJ1-2,TRBV4-2,TRBD1,CASSQDRDRGPGYTF,TGTGCCAGCAGCCAAGATAGGGACAGGGGACCTGGCTACACCTTC
TRBJ2-7,TRBV15,-,CATSSPGGSKDEQYF,TGTGCCACCAGCTCCCCTGGGGGGAGCAAGGACGAGCAGTACTTC
TRBJ2-7,TRBV6-1,-,CASSGGWRGSSYEQYF,TGTGCCAGCAGTGGGGGTTGGAGGGGCTCCTCCTACGAGCAGTACTTC
TRBJ2-5,TRBV27,TRBD1,CASSRQGTQTQYF,TGTGCCAGCAGTCGACAGGGGACGCAGACCCAGTACTTC
TRBJ2-7,TRBV9,TRBD2,CASSVAGGGYEQYF,TGTGCCAGCAGCGTAGCGGGGGGGGGCTACGAGCAGTACTTC
TRBJ2-3,TRBV5-1,-,CASGGGGRAWTDTQYF,TGCGCCAGCGGTGGAGGGGGGAGGGCCTGGACAGATACGCAGTATTTT
TRBJ2-3,TRBV7-9,-,CASSPSGTDTQYF,TGTGCCAGCAGCCCCTCTGGCACAGATACGCAGTATTTT
TRBJ1-1,TRBV2,-,CASSLNEAFF,TGTGCCAGCAGTCTTAATGAAGCTTTCTTT
TRBJ1-5,TRBV18,-,CASSPSQGPQHF,TGTGCCAGCTCACCCTCCCAGGGGCCCCAGCATTTT
TRBJ1-2,TRBV6-1,TRBD1,CASSPHRGRPDGYTF,TGTGCCAGCAGTCCACACAGGGGGCGCCCTGATGGCTACACCTTC
TRBJ2-1,TRBV7-2,-,CASSLARSDNEQFF,TGTGCCAGCAGCTTAGCGCGGTCAGATAATGAGCAGTTCTTC
TRBJ2-7,TRBV7-8,TRBD2,CASSFLAGGEQYF,TGTGCCAGCAGCTTTTTAGCGGGAGGCGAGCAGTACTTC
TRBJ1-2,TRBV2,-,CASTQSQGTDGYTF,TGTGCCAGCACCCAAAGCCAGGGTACGGATGGCTACACCTTC
TRBJ2-4,TRBV7-7,-,CASSRDEKNIQYF,TGTGCCAGCAGCCGGGATGAGAAAAACATTCAGTACTTC
TRBJ2-1,TRBV19,TRBD2,CASSGLAGVHNEQFF,TGTGCCAGTAGCGGACTAGCGGGCGTCCACAATGAGCAGTTCTTC
TRBJ2-5,TRBV11-3,-,CASSPSESAGPQYF,TGTGCCAGCAGCCCGTCAGAGTCCGCGGGTCCCCAGTACTTC
TRBJ2-5,TRBV5-4,TRBD2,CASSLGAGSAGTQYF,TGTGCCAGCAGCTTAGGAGCGGGATCGGCTGGGACCCAGTACTTC
TRBJ2-5,TRBV6-1,-,CASSAGRETQYF,TGTGCCAGCAGTGCTGGGAGGGAGACCCAGTACTTC
TRBJ2-7,TRBV7-8,TRBD1,CASSLGTGGSYEQYF,TGTGCCAGCAGCCTCGGAACAGGGGGCTCCTACGAGCAGTACTTC
TRBJ1-2,TRBV4-1,TRBD1,CASSPGQGRNYGYTF,TGCGCCAGCAGCCCCGGACAGGGAAGGAACTATGGCTACACCTTC
TRBJ2-7,TRBV5-1,-,CASSSQGTTYEQYF,TGCGCCAGCAGCAGCCAGGGAACGACCTACGAGCAGTACTTC
TRBJ1-2,TRBV5-1,TRBD1,CASSSPWTGGDYGYTF,TGCGCCAGCAGCTCCCCTTGGACAGGGGGCGACTATGGCTACACCTTC
TRBJ2-7,TRBV10-1,TRBD2,CASSDSGAGSYEQYF,TGCGCCAGCAGCGATAGCGGGGCTGGATCCTACGAGCAGTACTTC
TRBJ2-7,TRBV11-2,-,CASSLSGSAYEQYF,TGTGCCAGCAGCTTAAGTGGCTCAGCCTACGAGCAGTACTTC
TRBJ1-4,TRBV5-1,TRBD1,CASSFETGGAEKLFF,TGCGCCAGCAGCTTCGAGACAGGGGGCGCTGAAAAACTGTTTTTT
TRBJ1-5,TRBV6-1,-,CASSGDRSHNSNQPQHF,TGTGCCAGCAGTGGAGACAGGTCACACAATAGCAATCAGCCCCAGCATTTT
TRBJ2-5,TRBV19,TRBD2,CASKPAGGQETQYF,TGTGCCAGTAAACCAGCGGGGGGGCAAGAGACCCAGTACTTC
TRBJ1-2,TRBV19,-,CASSVGQRYGYTF,TGTGCCAGTAGTGTTGGACAGAGGTATGGCTACACCTTC